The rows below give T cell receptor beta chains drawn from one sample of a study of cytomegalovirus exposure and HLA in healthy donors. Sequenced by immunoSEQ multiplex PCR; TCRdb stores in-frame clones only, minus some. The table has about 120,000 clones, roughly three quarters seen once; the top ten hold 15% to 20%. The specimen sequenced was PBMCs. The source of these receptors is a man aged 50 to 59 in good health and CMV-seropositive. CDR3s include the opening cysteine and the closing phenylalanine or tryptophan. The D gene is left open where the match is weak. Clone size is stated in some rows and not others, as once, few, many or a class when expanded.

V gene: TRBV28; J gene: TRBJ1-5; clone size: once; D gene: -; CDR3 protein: CASSFAGDNQPQHF; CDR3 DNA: TGTGCCAGCAGTTTTGCGGGGGACAATCAGCCCCAGCATTTT
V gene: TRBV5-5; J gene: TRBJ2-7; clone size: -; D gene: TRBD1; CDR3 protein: CASSRGQGGRYF; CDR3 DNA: TGTGCCAGCAGCCGGGGACAGGGGGGCCGGTACTTC
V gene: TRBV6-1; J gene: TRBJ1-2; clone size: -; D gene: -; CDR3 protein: CASSEGVGVYGYTF; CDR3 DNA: TGTGCCAGCAGTGAAGGGGTGGGCGTCTATGGCTACACCTTC
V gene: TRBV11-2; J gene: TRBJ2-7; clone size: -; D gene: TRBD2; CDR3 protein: CASSLISGGSPYEQYF; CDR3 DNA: TGTGCCAGCAGCCTCATCAGCGGGGGATCTCCCTACGAGCAGTACTTC
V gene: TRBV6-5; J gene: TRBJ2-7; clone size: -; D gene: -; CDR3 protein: CASSYDGDEQYF; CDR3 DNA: TGTGCCAGCAGTTACGACGGGGACGAGCAGTACTTC
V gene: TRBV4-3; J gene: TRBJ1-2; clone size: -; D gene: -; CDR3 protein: CASSQVFPLPGPSYYGYTF; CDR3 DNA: TGCGCCAGCAGCCAAGTATTCCCCTTGCCAGGGCCGTCCTACTATGGCTACACCTTC
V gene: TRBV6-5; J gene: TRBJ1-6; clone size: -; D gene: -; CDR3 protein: CAAGLSSYNSPLHF; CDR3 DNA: TGTGCCGCGGGCTTGAGCTCCTATAATTCACCCCTCCACTTT
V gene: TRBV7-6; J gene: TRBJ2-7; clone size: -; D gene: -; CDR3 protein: CASSPTPTAYEQYF; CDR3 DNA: TGTGCCAGCAGTCCAACTCCCACAGCCTACGAGCAGTACTTC
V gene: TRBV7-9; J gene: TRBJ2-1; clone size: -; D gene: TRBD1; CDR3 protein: CASSLGLDRGSYNEQFF; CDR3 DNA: TGTGCCAGCAGCTTAGGGCTGGACAGGGGCTCCTACAATGAGCAGTTCTTC
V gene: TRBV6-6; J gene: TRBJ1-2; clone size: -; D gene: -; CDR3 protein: CASSYFERELYGYTF; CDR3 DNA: TGTGCCAGCAGTTACTTCGAGCGGGAGTTGTATGGCTACACCTTC
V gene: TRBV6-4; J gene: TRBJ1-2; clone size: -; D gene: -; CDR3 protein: CASSVGESYGYTF; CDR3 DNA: TGTGCCAGCAGTGTCGGGGAAAGCTATGGCTACACCTTC
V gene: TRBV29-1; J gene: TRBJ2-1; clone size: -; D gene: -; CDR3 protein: CSVESGYNEQFF; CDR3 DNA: TGCAGCGTTGAAAGCGGGTACAATGAGCAGTTCTTC
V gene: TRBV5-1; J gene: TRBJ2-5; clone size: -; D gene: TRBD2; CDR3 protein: CASRRGTSAGTQYF; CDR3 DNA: TGCGCCAGCAGGCGTGGGACTAGCGCCGGGACCCAGTACTTC
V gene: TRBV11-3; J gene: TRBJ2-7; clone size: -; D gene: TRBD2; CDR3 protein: CASSLATGTTGEQYF; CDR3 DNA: TGTGCCAGCAGCTTAGCTACCGGGACTACGGGAGAGCAGTACTTC
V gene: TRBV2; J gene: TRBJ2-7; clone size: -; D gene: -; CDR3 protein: CASRGSLSYEQYF; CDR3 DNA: TGTGCCAGCAGGGGCAGCCTCTCCTACGAGCAGTACTTC
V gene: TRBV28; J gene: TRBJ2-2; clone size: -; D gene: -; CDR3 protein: CAYCGNTGELFF; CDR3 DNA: TGTGCCTACTGCGGGAACACCGGGGAGCTGTTTTTT
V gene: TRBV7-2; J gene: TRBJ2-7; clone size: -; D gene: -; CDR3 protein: CASSLASAYEQYF; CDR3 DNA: TGTGCCAGCAGCCTTGCTAGCGCCTACGAGCAGTACTTC
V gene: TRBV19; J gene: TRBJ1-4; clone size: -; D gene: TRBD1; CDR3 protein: CASSMGTGATNEKLFF; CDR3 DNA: TGTGCCAGTAGTATGGGTACAGGGGCAACTAATGAAAAACTGTTTTTT
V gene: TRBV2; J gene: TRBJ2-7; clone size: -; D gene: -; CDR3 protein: CASNQDLGGEQYF; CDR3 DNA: TGTGCCAGCAACCAGGACTTAGGAGGCGAGCAGTACTTC
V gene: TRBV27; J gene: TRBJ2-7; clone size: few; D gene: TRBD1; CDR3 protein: CASRMNRDRGYEQYF; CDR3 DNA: TGTGCCAGCCGAATGAATCGGGACAGGGGCTACGAGCAGTACTTC
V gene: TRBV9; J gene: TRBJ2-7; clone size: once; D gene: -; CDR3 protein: CASSGKDRYEQYF; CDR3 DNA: TGTGCCAGCAGCGGAAAGGACAGATACGAGCAGTACTTC
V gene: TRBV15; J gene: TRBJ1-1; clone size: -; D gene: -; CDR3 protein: CATSRADTEAFF; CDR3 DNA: TGTGCCACCAGCAGAGCTGACACTGAAGCTTTCTTT
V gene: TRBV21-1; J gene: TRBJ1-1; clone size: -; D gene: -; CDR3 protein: CASSKRGGGQGEVGEAFF; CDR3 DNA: TGTGCCAGCAGCAAGCGTGGTGGCGGGCAGGGGGAAGTAGGTGAAGCTTTCTTT
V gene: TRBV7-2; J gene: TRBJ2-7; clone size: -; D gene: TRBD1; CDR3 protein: CASSRSTGSYEQYF; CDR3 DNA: TGTGCCAGCAGCCGATCGACAGGGTCCTACGAGCAGTACTTC
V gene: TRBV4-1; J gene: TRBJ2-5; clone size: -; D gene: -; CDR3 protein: CASSPLGGERETQYF; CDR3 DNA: TGCGCCAGCAGCCCCCTAGGAGGGGAGCGTGAGACCCAGTACTTC
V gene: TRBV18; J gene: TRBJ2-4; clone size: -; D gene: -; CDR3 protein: CASSPGGARNIQYF; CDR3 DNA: TGTGCCAGCTCACCGGGGGGAGCAAGAAACATTCAGTACTTC
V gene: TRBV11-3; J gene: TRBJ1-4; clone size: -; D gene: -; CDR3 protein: CASSHPGESNEKLFF; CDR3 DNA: TGTGCCAGCAGCCACCCAGGGGAGAGTAATGAAAAACTGTTTTTT
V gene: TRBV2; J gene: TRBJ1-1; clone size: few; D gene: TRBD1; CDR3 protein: CASRAGQEDTEAFF; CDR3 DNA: TGTGCCAGCAGGGCCGGACAGGAGGACACTGAAGCTTTCTTT